This T cell receptor (beta chain) originates from a study of shared clonotypes between healthy human individuals. Regarding this clone: The DNA is omitted, as the CDR3 cannot be located on it reliably, and the CDR3 follows TCRdb's listing.

Inclusive of both ends, the CDR3 amounts to 14 amino acids. Germline CDR1 and CDR2: MNHEY and SMNVEV (reference sequence). CD45RO negativity and positive selection for CCR7 defined naive CD8 cells, a population that excluded terminally differentiated effector memory CD45RA+ cells. TCRdb keeps only in-frame clones here, not all; method: immunoSEQ multiplex PCR. The sample has millions of clones, just over 90% seen once. The chain is built from TRBV27 and TRBJ2-7; the D segment call TRBD2 is taken from the table without a DNA check. The sample comprised naive CD8+ T cells from PBMCs. This sequence was found in a young man in good health. Some clones in this sample may be carry-over from other donors' samples. The CDR3 here is CASSSSTGSYEQYF.